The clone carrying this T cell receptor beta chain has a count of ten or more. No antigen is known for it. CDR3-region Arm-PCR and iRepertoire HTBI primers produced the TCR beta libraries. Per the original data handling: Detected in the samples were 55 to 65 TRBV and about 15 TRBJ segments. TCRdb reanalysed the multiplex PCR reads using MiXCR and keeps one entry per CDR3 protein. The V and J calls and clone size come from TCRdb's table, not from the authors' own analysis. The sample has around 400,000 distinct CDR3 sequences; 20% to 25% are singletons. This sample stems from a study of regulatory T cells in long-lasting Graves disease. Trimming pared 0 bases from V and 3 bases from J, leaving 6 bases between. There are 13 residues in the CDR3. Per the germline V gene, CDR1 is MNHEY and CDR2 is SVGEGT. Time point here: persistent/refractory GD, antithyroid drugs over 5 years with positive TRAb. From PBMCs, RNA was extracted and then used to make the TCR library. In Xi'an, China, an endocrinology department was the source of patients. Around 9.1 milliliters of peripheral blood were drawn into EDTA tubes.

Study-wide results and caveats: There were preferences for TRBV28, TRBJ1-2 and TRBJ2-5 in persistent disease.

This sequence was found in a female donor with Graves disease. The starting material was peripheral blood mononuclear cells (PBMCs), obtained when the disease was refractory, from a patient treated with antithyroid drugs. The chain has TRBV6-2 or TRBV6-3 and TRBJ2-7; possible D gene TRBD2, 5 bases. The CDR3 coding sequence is TGTGCCAGCAGTTACTCCGGGGTCTACGAGCAGTACTTC. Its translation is CASSYSGVYEQYF.